Presented here are 29 T cell receptor beta chains from one specimen sequenced in a study of blood T cell repertoires in COVID-19. The method was immunoSEQ multiplex PCR; TCRdb's version includes in-frame clones alone and lacks a portion of them. Counted here are 45,000 to 65,000 clones, roughly 90% occurring once; the ten biggest clones make up around 3.9%. Sequences were obtained from peripheral blood. The receptors shown here come from a man aged 45-65 years with acute or convalescent COVID-19.

This chain connects TRBV27 to TRBJ1-6; 11 positions match TRBD1. The V and J ends lost 8 bases and 8 bases, in that order; junction bases with no gene match: 2. Germline loops: CDR1 MNHEY, CDR2 SMNVEV (reference sequence). The CDR3 contains 13 residues. CDR3 in amino acids: CASRGQGDSPLHF. The CDR3 nucleotides read TGTGCCAGCCGGGGACAGGGGGATTCACCCCTCCACTTT.

The rearrangement joins TRBV10-3 to TRBJ2-7; TRBD2 matches 7 bases. The CDR3 spans 16 residues. V lost 4 bases to trimming and J lost 3 bases; unmatched junction nucleotides: 12. Germline lookup yields CDR1 ENHRY and CDR2 SYGVKD. Here the CDR3 reads CAISVGGGEGGYEQYF. The DNA for the CDR3 is TGTGCCATCAGTGTCGGTGGGGGGGAGGGCGGCTACGAGCAGTACTTC.

The rearrangement links TRBV7-2 to TRBJ2-1; no definite D call. This CDR3 region has 15 residues. Per germline, CDR1 SGHTA and CDR2 FQGNSA. With 4 bases removed from V and 0 bases from J, the gap between germline ends came to 10 bases. The CDR3 DNA is TGTGCCAGCAGCTCCTCGAAGAGCTCCTACAATGAGCAGTTCTTC. Protein sequence: CASSSSKSSYNEQFF.

The J gene is TRBJ1-5, the V gene TRBV7-2, with D unresolved. The germline gives CDR1 SGHTA, CDR2 FQGNSA. This CDR3 has 13 amino acids. With 2 bases removed from V and 6 bases from J, the gap between germline ends came to 8 bases. CDR3 bases: TGTGCCAGCAGCTTATGGAGGGCTCAGCCCCAGCATTTT. Protein: CASSLWRAQPQHF.

J is TRBJ2-1 and V is TRBV5-4; 9 bases map to TRBD2. Trimming removed 0 bases from V and 6 bases from J; junction bases left unmatched: 4. The CDR3 consists of 15 residues. In germline, CDR1 is SGHNT, CDR2 YYREEE (reference sequence). The CDR3, as DNA: TGTGCCAGCAGCTTGGGTGTAGCGGGAGTCAATGAGCAGTTCTTC. Its protein is CASSLGVAGVNEQFF.

The chain employs TRBV6-5 and TRBJ1-5; no firm D call. V was trimmed by 5 bases and J by 0 bases, leaving 11 bases between them. CDR1 is MNHEY, CDR2 SVGAGI, per germline. CDR3 size: 15 residues. CDR3 coding DNA: TGTGCCAGCAGTACTGACTTTTATAGCAATCAGCCCCAGCATTTT. This sequence encodes CASSTDFYSNQPQHF.

The count of this clone is one. Other DNA sequences in the same sample also yield this CDR3. J is TRBJ2-2 and V is TRBV19; a possible D gene is TRBD2 (5 bases). V lost 3 bases to trimming and J lost 0 bases, with 11 bases between them. The CDR3 is 16 amino acids. Germline CDR1 is LNHDA and CDR2 is SQIVND (reference sequence). CDR3 residues: CASSIVGSANTGELFF. In DNA, the CDR3 is TGTGCCAGTAGTATCGTCGGTAGCGCGAACACCGGGGAGCTGTTTTTT.

The genes are TRBV7-2 and TRBJ2-5; D possibly corresponds to TRBD1 (7 bases). The CDR3 loop spans 15 amino acids. The germline gives CDR1 SGHTA, CDR2 FQGNSA. Trimming took 2 bases from V and 5 from J, leaving 15 bases between them. This CDR3 is CASSLRAGGFETQYF. The DNA for the CDR3 is TGTGCCAGCAGCTTAAGGGCAGGGGGGTTTGAGACCCAGTACTTC.

The chain employs TRBV28 and TRBJ2-7, with D perhaps TRBD2 (5 bases). The CDR3 length is 16 residues. The ends were cut back, 3 bases at V and 2 bases at J, with 17 bases in the middle. Germline V gives CDR1 MDHEN, CDR2 SYDVKM. CDR3 DNA sequence: TGTGCCAGCAGTTTTACCCTAGCCGACTTAACCTACGAGCAGTACTTC. It specifies CASSFTLADLTYEQYF.

This clone has just one count. The chain uses TRBV5-1 and TRBJ2-2, with a tentative D call TRBD1 (6 bases). The CDR3 is 15 amino acids. Germline values: CDR1 SGHRS, CDR2 YFSETQ. The V end was cut by 5 bases, the J end by 2 bases, with 13 bases between. The CDR3 coding sequence is TGCGCCAGCAGGGAACAGGGTATCAACACCGGGGAGCTGTTTTTT. Amino acids: CASREQGINTGELFF.

The chain joins TRBV24-1 to TRBJ2-5, with unresolved D. V was pared by 2 bases and J by 5 bases, with 14 bases between. Germline V gene sequence: CDR1 KGHDR, CDR2 SFDVKD. The CDR3 consists of 15 residues. CDR3 sequence reads: CATSDSLGGWETQYF. Written as DNA, the CDR3 is TGTGCCACCAGTGATTCGCTTGGCGGTTGGGAGACCCAGTACTTC.

This clone was picked up a small number of times. The rearrangement links TRBV21-1 to TRBJ2-7; the tabulated D call, TRBD2, remains unverified against the DNA. TRBV21-1 is labeled a pseudogene. The CDR3 runs 15 residues. CDR3 in amino acids: CASSKATRAPGEQYF. The DNA for the CDR3 is TGTGCCAGCAGCAAAGCAACCAGAGCGCCCGGGGAGCAGTACTTC.

The chain uses TRBV2 and TRBJ1-2; the D is unclear. This CDR3 region has 13 residues. Trimming left V 8 bases short and J 0 bases short, with 10 bases between. The V gene's germline CDR1 is SNHLY and CDR2 FYNNEI. This CDR3 is CASFSRANYGYTF. The CDR3 nucleotides are TGTGCCAGCTTTTCTCGAGCTAACTATGGCTACACCTTC.

The rearrangement uses TRBV6-1 and TRBJ1-5, with TRBD1 matching 7 bases. This CDR3 contains 13 residues. V lost 3 bases, J lost 7 bases, and 3 bases stayed unmatched. CDR1 and CDR2 from the germline V gene are MNHNS and SASEGT. CDR3 sequence reads: CASSETGSQPQHF. The CDR3 region has the DNA TGTGCCAGCAGTGAGACAGGGAGCCAGCCCCAGCATTTT.

The rearrangement joins TRBV5-1 to TRBJ2-5, with 7 positions matching TRBD1. Germline values: CDR1 SGHRS, CDR2 YFSETQ. The V and J ends lost 7 bases and 2 bases, in that order; junction bases with no gene match: 5. This CDR3 is 13 amino acids long. CDR3 sequence (DNA): TGCGCCAGCTCTAAGGGGGCACAAGAGACCCAGTACTTC. Translation gives CASSKGAQETQYF. The full variable domain, rest sourced from reference TRBV5-1 and TRBJ2-5, is KAGVTQTPRYLIKTRGQQVTLSCSPISGHRSVSWYQQTPGQGLQFLFEYFSETQRNKGNFPGRFSGRQFSNSRSEMNVSTLELGDSALYLCASSKGAQETQYFGPGTRLLVL.

V and J are TRBV30 and TRBJ2-3; 8 nucleotides line up with TRBD2. The CDR3 runs to 17 residues. Germline CDR1 and CDR2: GTSNPN and SVGIG (reference sequence). J was trimmed by 1 base and V by 3 bases; bases with no gene match: 12. The CDR3 DNA reads TGTGCCTGGAGCGGTGGCGGGAGGTTGTTGGGCACAGATACGCAGTATTTT. Encoded protein: CAWSGGGRLLGTDTQYF.

The CDR3 here is CASSLAGSGLAYEQYF. The CDR3 nucleotides are TGTGCCAGCAGCTTAGCGGGAAGCGGCCTGGCCTACGAGCAGTACTTC. The J gene is TRBJ2-7, the V gene TRBV7-2; D might be TRBD2 (5 bases). CDR3 length: 16 amino acids. V dropped 0 bases and J dropped 2 bases, with 14 bases sitting between them. Germline V CDR1 and CDR2: SGHTA, FQGNSA.

The chain combines TRBV10-2 with TRBJ2-7, with TRBD2 identical over 12 bases. Germline V gene lookup returns CDR1 WSHSY and CDR2 SAAADI. This CDR3 contains 15 residues. The ends lost 3 bases at V and 1 base at J; junction bases unmatched: 1. CDR3 sequence: CASSEGTSGSYEQYF. CDR3 DNA sequence: TGCGCCAGCAGTGAAGGGACTAGCGGGTCCTACGAGCAGTACTTC.

This chain's CDR3 is CSVEVGSGLSGYTF. The CDR3 DNA is TGCAGCGTTGAAGTTGGGTCAGGGTTGTCTGGCTACACCTTC. This chain links TRBV29-1 with TRBJ1-2; a weak D match, TRBD1 (5 bases). CDR1 SQVTM and CDR2 ANQGSEA come from the germline V gene. The CDR3 spans 14 residues. With 1 base removed from V and 7 bases from J, the gap between germline ends came to 16 bases. Full variable domain (rest looked up from reference TRBV29-1 and TRBJ1-2): SAVISQKPSRDICQRGTSLTIQCQVDSQVTMMFWYRQQPGQSLTLIATANQGSEATYESGFVIDKFPISRPNLTFSTLTVSNMSPEDSSIYLCSVEVGSGLSGYTFGSGTRLTVV.

The genes are TRBV30 and TRBJ1-1; the D gene is possibly TRBD1 (5 bases). This CDR3 region has 13 residues. Germline CDR1 reads GTSNPN; CDR2 reads SVGIG (reference sequence). With 3 bases removed from V and 0 bases from J, the gap between germline ends came to 8 bases. In DNA, the CDR3 is TGTGCCTGGAGAGGACAACTGAACACTGAAGCTTTCTTT. Encoded protein: CAWRGQLNTEAFF.

The V and J genes are TRBV19 and TRBJ2-7, with 13 bases aligning to TRBD2. Germline assignment: CDR1 LNHDA and CDR2 SQIVND (reference sequence). V gave up 9 bases and J gave up 7 bases; unmatched junction bases: 12. The CDR3 runs to 15 residues. The CDR3 sequence: CASSRRPGLAGEQYF. In DNA, the CDR3 is TGTGCCAGCAGTCGACGCCCGGGACTAGCGGGAGAGCAGTACTTC. Complete variable domain (other parts from reference TRBV19 and TRBJ2-7): DGGITQSPKYLFRKEGQNVTLSCEQNLNHDAMYWYRQDPGQGLRLIYYSQIVNDFQKGDIAEGYSVSREKKESFPLTVTSAQKNPTAFYLCASSRRPGLAGEQYFGPGTRLTVT.

This chain joins TRBV29-1 and TRBJ1-1; 7 bases are a match to TRBD1. Germline loops: CDR1 SQVTM, CDR2 ANQGSEA. The ends lost 3 bases at V and 4 bases at J; junction bases unmatched: 8. CDR3 length: 14 residues. CDR3 DNA: TGCAGCGTTGACAGGGGGGCCGGTGGCACTGAAGCTTTCTTT. Its translation: CSVDRGAGGTEAFF.

This clone appeared a single time. The CDR3 DNA sequence: TGTGCCAGCAGCTTAATGTCCGGACTAGCGGGAGGGCCGCAAGAGACCCAGTACTTC. This codes for CASSLMSGLAGGPQETQYF. The chain links TRBV11-3 to TRBJ2-5, with 15 bases matching TRBD2. Germline CDR1 is SGHNT and CDR2 is YENEEA. V was clipped by 2 bases and J by 2 bases; unmatched bases: 9. The CDR3 spans 19 residues. Supplemented by reference TRBV11-3 and TRBJ2-5, the full variable domain reads EAGVVQSPRYKIIEKKQPVAFWCNPISGHNTLYWYLQNLGQGPELLIRYENEEAVDDSQLPKDRFSAERLKGVDSTLKIQPAELGDSAVYLCASSLMSGLAGGPQETQYFGPGTRLLVL.

This chain links TRBV6-5 with TRBJ1-5, with D possibly being TRBD1 (5 bases). V shed 4 bases and J shed 3 bases, with 13 bases lying between them. Germline assignment: CDR1 MNHEY and CDR2 SVGAGI. The CDR3 runs to 15 residues. The CDR3 coding sequence is TGTGCCAGCAGTTCATCGGGGGGGAACAATCAGCCCCAGCATTTT. It is translated as CASSSSGGNNQPQHF.

This chain connects TRBV4-3 to TRBJ1-6, with D possibly being TRBD1 (5 bases). Germline V lookup: CDR1 LGHNA, CDR2 YSLEER. The CDR3 contains 15 residues. V lost 3 bases, J lost 6 bases, and 12 bases lay in between. CDR3 sequence: CASSHHPQGNSPLHF. CDR3 DNA sequence: TGCGCCAGCAGCCATCACCCCCAGGGTAATTCACCCCTCCACTTT.

This chain joins TRBV9 and TRBJ1-5, with 8 nucleotides matching TRBD1. This CDR3 has 15 amino acids. V was pared by 0 bases and J by 8 bases, with 7 bases of the junction left unmatched. The V gene's germline CDR1 is SGDLS and CDR2 YYNGEE. CDR3 sequence (DNA): TGTGCCAGCAGCGTAGGTGCAGGGGGCTTTGAGCCCCAGCATTTT. Translating it yields CASSVGAGGFEPQHF.

The genes are TRBV29-1 and TRBJ2-3; 7 bases line up with TRBD1. The ends lost 6 bases at V and 1 base at J; junction bases unmatched: 4. This CDR3 region has 13 residues. The germline V gene encodes CDR1 SQVTM and CDR2 ANQGSEA. CDR3 in DNA: TGCAGCGTGTCCCAGGGGGGCACAGATACGCAGTATTTT. It translates to CSVSQGGTDTQYF.

The V gene is TRBV6-6, the J gene TRBJ2-7, with 11 bases that match TRBD2. The CDR3 is 17 amino acids. Trimming cost V 6 bases and J 2 bases; bases outside gene matches: 12. Germline V gene sequence: CDR1 MNHNY, CDR2 SVGAGI (reference sequence). The CDR3 sequence: CASSRQGTSGNTYEQYF. CDR3 DNA: TGTGCCAGCAGCCGACAGGGGACTAGCGGAAATACCTACGAGCAGTACTTC.

The chain carries TRBV5-1 and TRBJ1-1; D not certain. The CDR3 is 13 amino acids. V lost 3 bases to trimming and J lost 0 bases, with 6 bases between them. The germline V gene encodes CDR1 SGHRS and CDR2 YFSETQ. This CDR3 is CASSSSMNTEAFF. CDR3 DNA: TGCGCCAGCAGCTCATCCATGAACACTGAAGCTTTCTTT.